The 24 T cell receptor beta chains in this list originate from one sample, sequenced in a study of cytomegalovirus exposure and HLA in healthy donors. The method was immunoSEQ multiplex PCR; TCRdb's version includes in-frame clones alone and lacks a portion of them. This sample has under 250,000 clones, with about 81% found just once. Sequenced input: PBMCs. Receptor source: a woman in her twenties or thirties in good health and CMV-seronegative.

This chain connects TRBV6-1 to TRBJ1-5, with TRBD1 matching 9 bases. Germline V gene sequence: CDR1 MNHNS, CDR2 SASEGT. The CDR3 spans 14 residues. V lost 7 bases and J lost 4; bases outside the gene matches: 5. The CDR3 DNA sequence: TGTGCCAGCAATAGAGGACAGGGGAATCAGCCCCAGCATTTT. Its protein product is CASNRGQGNQPQHF.

This sequence joins TRBV29-1 and TRBJ2-2, with TRBD2 identical over 7 bases. CDR1 and CDR2 (germline): SQVTM, ANQGSEA. This CDR3 spans 15 amino acids. The J segment lost 2 bases and the V segment lost 7 bases, leaving 10 bases of the junction unmatched. CDR3 sequence (DNA): TGCAGCGCCCGAGGCCTAGCGGTAAACACCGGGGAGCTGTTTTTT. It is translated as CSARGLAVNTGELFF.

The chain recombines TRBV15 with TRBJ2-4; 10 nucleotides line up with TRBD2. This CDR3 has 16 amino acids. The germline V gene has CDR1 LNHNV and CDR2 YYDKDF (reference sequence). V gave up 2 bases and J gave up 8 bases; unmatched junction bases: 9. CDR3 nucleotide sequence: TGTGCCACCAGCAGATCCCCTAGCGGGGGAATAGACATTCAGTACTTC. Its translation: CATSRSPSGGIDIQYF.

The V gene is TRBV30, the J gene TRBJ1-5; TRBD1 is a possible D gene (6 bases). V was cut by 3 bases and J by 5 bases, with 11 bases left in between. The CDR3 has 13 amino acids. Germline V gene sequence: CDR1 GTSNPN, CDR2 SVGIG (reference sequence). The CDR3 is CAWRNDRYQPQHF. CDR3 in DNA: TGTGCCTGGAGGAACGACAGGTATCAGCCCCAGCATTTT.

The genes are TRBV27 and TRBJ1-5; 8 bases agree with TRBD1. CDR3 length: 18 amino acids. Trimming took 4 bases from V and 2 from J; bases not matched to a gene: 13. Germline values: CDR1 MNHEY, CDR2 SMNVEV (reference sequence). Here the CDR3 DNA reads TGTGCCAGCAGTTCTGAGCAGGGGGCGAACCATGGCAATCAGCCCCAGCATTTT. It is translated as CASSSEQGANHGNQPQHF.

The table lists this clone with a few counts. DNA of the CDR3: TGTGCCAGCAGCTCCCCTTACACTAGAGCTAAAGCTTTCTTT. Amino acids: CASSSPYTRAKAFF. V is TRBV5-6 and J is TRBJ1-1, with D unresolved. Germline V CDR1 and CDR2: SGHDT, YYEEEE. This CDR3 region has 14 residues. V shed 3 bases and J shed 9 bases, with 18 bases lying between them. The full variable domain, with the rest looked up from reference TRBV5-6 and TRBJ1-1, is DAGVTQSPTHLIKTRGQQVTLRCSPKSGHDTVSWYQQALGQGPQFIFQYYEEEERQRGNFPDRFSGHQFPNYSSELNVNALLLGDSALYLCASSSPYTRAKAFFGQGTRLTVV.

V is TRBV5-6 and J is TRBJ1-2; no reliable D call. Germline V lookup: CDR1 SGHDT, CDR2 YYEEEE. The CDR3 is 14 amino acids. The V and J ends lost 0 bases and 2 bases respectively, with 8 bases between them. The CDR3 sequence: CASSLVSLNYGYTF. CDR3 coding DNA: TGTGCCAGCAGCTTGGTGAGCCTGAACTATGGCTACACCTTC.

This chain uses TRBV6-5 with TRBJ1-1, with 9 bases lining up with TRBD1. CDR1 MNHEY and CDR2 SVGAGI come from the germline V gene. The CDR3 extends over 13 amino acids. V trimming: 6 bases; J trimming: 12 bases; junction bases outside the gene matches: 11. This CDR3 is CASRQPGQGRSFF. CDR3 in DNA: TGTGCCAGCAGACAGCCGGGACAGGGTAGGTCTTTCTTT.

This clone was recorded at least ten times. The DNA for the CDR3 is TGCAGCGTTGCTGCTAGTGGCAATCAGCCCCAGCATTTT. It codes for CSVAASGNQPQHF. The V call is TRBV29-1, the J call TRBJ1-5; D not certain. Per germline, CDR1 SQVTM and CDR2 ANQGSEA. V lost 4 bases and J 2 bases, leaving 9 bases between the germline ends. This CDR3 region has 13 residues.

The V call is TRBV15, the J call TRBJ2-7, with 7 bases identical to TRBD2. V shed 0 bases and J 2 bases; nucleotides not matched to a gene: 4. CDR1 LNHNV and CDR2 YYDKDF come from the germline V gene (reference sequence). This CDR3 has 15 amino acids. CDR3 amino acids: CATSRELAPTYEQYF. Here the CDR3 DNA reads TGTGCCACCAGCAGAGAACTAGCGCCTACCTACGAGCAGTACTTC.

V is TRBV28 and J is TRBJ1-5; TRBD1 aligns across 7 bases. V lost 6 bases, J lost 3 bases, and 5 bases stayed unmatched. The germline V gene encodes CDR1 MDHEN and CDR2 SYDVKM. There are 14 residues in the CDR3. CDR3 in amino acids: CASRGTVLNQPQHF. CDR3 DNA sequence: TGTGCCAGCAGAGGGACAGTCCTCAATCAGCCCCAGCATTTT.

The chain combines TRBV5-6 with TRBJ1-3; D not certain. CDR3 length equals 15 residues. Per germline, CDR1 SGHDT and CDR2 YYEEEE. V gave up 1 base and J gave up 0 bases, with 8 bases separating them. CDR3 in amino acids: CASSLPGASGNTIYF. CDR3 DNA sequence: TGTGCCAGCAGCTTGCCTGGAGCCTCTGGAAACACCATATATTTT.

The chain recombines TRBV6-5 with TRBJ1-1, with a weak D call TRBD1 (5 bases). The germline CDR1 and CDR2 sequences are MNHEY and SVGAGI. The V gene lost 3 bases and the J gene lost 3 bases, with 11 bases spanning the gap. The CDR3 has 14 amino acids. CDR3: CASSYRGTDTEAFF. The DNA of the CDR3 is TGTGCCAGCAGTTATCGGGGGACGGACACTGAAGCTTTCTTT.

The rearrangement joins TRBV19 to TRBJ2-5; TRBD1 aligns across 7 bases. Germline V gives CDR1 LNHDA, CDR2 SQIVND (reference sequence). V gave up 6 bases and J gave up 2 bases; unmatched junction bases: 6. The CDR3 has 14 amino acids. Here the CDR3 reads CASSTTGEQETQYF. In DNA form, the CDR3 reads TGTGCCAGTAGCACTACAGGGGAACAAGAGACCCAGTACTTC.

The chain has TRBV5-1 and TRBJ2-6; D not resolved. The CDR3 covers 16 residues. The V end was cut by 1 base, the J end by 0 bases, with 8 bases between. Germline loops: CDR1 SGHRS, CDR2 YFSETQ. The CDR3: CASSLKAGSGANVLTF. CDR3 in DNA: TGCGCCAGCAGCTTGAAAGCAGGCTCTGGGGCCAACGTCCTGACTTTC.

This clone was recorded once. The chain is built from TRBV2 and TRBJ2-7; perhaps TRBD2 as D (6 bases). Trimming took off 4 bases at V and 5 bases at J, with 15 bases between the two ends. This CDR3 comprises 14 residues. Germline assignment: CDR1 SNHLY and CDR2 FYNNEI. This chain's CDR3 is CASSAIRLVDEQYF. In DNA, the CDR3 is TGTGCCAGCAGTGCCATACGACTAGTCGACGAGCAGTACTTC. Variable domain in full (rest from reference TRBV2 and TRBJ2-7): EPEVTQTPSHQVTQMGQEVILRCVPISNHLYFYWYRQILGQKVEFLVSFYNNEISEKSEIFDDQFSVERPDGSNFTLKIRSTKLEDSAMYFCASSAIRLVDEQYFGPGTRLTVT.

The chain uses TRBV2 and TRBJ1-1, with a tentative D call TRBD1 (5 bases). This CDR3 region has 15 residues. The germline V gene has CDR1 SNHLY and CDR2 FYNNEI. Trimming pared 8 bases from V and 2 bases from J, leaving 18 bases between. The CDR3 loop is CASPKPDRTNTEAFF. Written as DNA, the CDR3 is TGTGCCAGCCCAAAGCCCGACAGAACTAACACTGAAGCTTTCTTT.

This chain joins TRBV7-8 and TRBJ2-1, with 9 bases fitting TRBD2. The V gene's germline CDR1 is SGHVS and CDR2 FQNEAQ. J was trimmed by 10 bases and V by 3 bases; bases with no gene match: 4. The CDR3 consists of 13 residues. For the CDR3, the DNA is TGTGCCAGCAGCTTGGGACTAGCCCGGGAGCAGTTCTTC. Amino acids: CASSLGLAREQFF.

This chain uses TRBV27 with TRBJ2-5; D perhaps matches TRBD2 (6 bases). Between the trimmed V and J ends, which lost 1 base and 2 bases, there was a span of 23 bases. This CDR3 spans 19 amino acids. Germline CDR1 is MNHEY and CDR2 is SMNVEV (reference sequence). The CDR3 DNA sequence: TGTGCCAGCAGTTTATACCCCCCTCTGCGGGATCGGCCTCAAGAGACCCAGTACTTC. As protein: CASSLYPPLRDRPQETQYF.

The gene calls are TRBV7-9 and TRBJ1-2; 8 nucleotides match TRBD1. Per germline, CDR1 SEHNR and CDR2 FQNEAQ (reference sequence). V shed 5 bases and J 4 bases; nucleotides not matched to a gene: 6. This CDR3 contains 14 residues. The CDR3, as DNA: TGTGCCAGCAGCCGCGGACAGGGAGCCTATGGCTACACCTTC. This codes for CASSRGQGAYGYTF.

This clone was seen just once. The chain combines TRBV6-1 with TRBJ1-6; D possibly corresponds to TRBD1 (5 bases). CDR3 length: 15 residues. Germline V lookup: CDR1 MNHNS, CDR2 SASEGT. The germline V and J ends were trimmed by 0 bases and 8 bases, with 11 bases remaining between them. The CDR3 coding sequence is TGTGCCAGCAGTGAAGCCGGGGGATTTGATTCACCCCTCCACTTT. It is translated as CASSEAGGFDSPLHF.

This sequence joins TRBV28 and TRBJ1-2; D not resolved. The CDR3 has 12 residues. Germline assignment: CDR1 MDHEN and CDR2 SYDVKM. Trimming cost V 6 bases and J 8 bases, with 13 bases left between them. CDR3 in DNA: TGTGCCAGCAGAAGGCAAGGGAGGGGCTACACCTTC. This sequence encodes CASRRQGRGYTF.

The rearrangement links TRBV10-3 to TRBJ1-5, with D hard to call. The CDR3 totals 14 residues. V dropped 2 bases and J dropped 1 base, with 6 bases sitting between them. Looked up from germline, CDR1 is ENHRY and CDR2 is SYGVKD. The CDR3 sequence: CAISEGPSNQPQHF. The CDR3 coding sequence is TGTGCCATCAGTGAGGGGCCCAGCAATCAGCCCCAGCATTTT.

J is TRBJ2-7 and V is TRBV10-1; D possibly corresponds to TRBD2 (6 bases). Looked up from germline, CDR1 is WNHNN and CDR2 is SYGVQD (reference sequence). The CDR3 is 14 residues long. V was trimmed by 1 base and J by 4 bases, leaving 11 bases between them. CDR3 DNA sequence: TGCGCCAGCAGTGAGTACCGGGGGTATTACGAGCAGTACTTC. Protein sequence: CASSEYRGYYEQYF.